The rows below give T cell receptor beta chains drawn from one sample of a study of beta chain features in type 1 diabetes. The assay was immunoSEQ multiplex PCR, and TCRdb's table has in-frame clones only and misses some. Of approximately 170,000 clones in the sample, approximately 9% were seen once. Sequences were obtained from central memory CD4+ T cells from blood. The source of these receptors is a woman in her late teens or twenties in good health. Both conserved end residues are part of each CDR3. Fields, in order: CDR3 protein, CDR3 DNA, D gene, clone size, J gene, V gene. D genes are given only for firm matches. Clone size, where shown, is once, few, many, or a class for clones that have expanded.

CDR3 protein: CASSLYSSLNSPLHF
CDR3 DNA: TGTGCCAGCAGCTTGTATTCGTCACTTAATTCACCCCTCCACTTT
D gene: .
clone size: .
J gene: TRBJ1-6
V gene: TRBV5-5

CDR3 protein: CASSPGVGGYEQYF
CDR3 DNA: TGTGCCAGCAGCCCAGGCGTGGGGGGCTACGAGCAGTACTTC
D gene: .
clone size: .
J gene: TRBJ2-7
V gene: TRBV9

CDR3 protein: CASSLVASGRATDTQYF
CDR3 DNA: TGTGCCAGCAGCTTAGTTGCGAGCGGGAGGGCCACAGATACGCAGTATTTT
D gene: TRBD2
clone size: .
J gene: TRBJ2-3
V gene: TRBV11-2

CDR3 protein: CASSDLAGGRADEQYF
CDR3 DNA: TGTGCCAGCAGTGATTTGGCGGGAGGGCGGGCTGACGAGCAGTACTTC
D gene: TRBD2
clone size: few
J gene: TRBJ2-7
V gene: TRBV2

CDR3 protein: CSVGGLERETQYF
CDR3 DNA: TGCAGCGTTGGGGGACTAGAGAGGGAGACCCAGTACTTC
D gene: TRBD2
clone size: .
J gene: TRBJ2-5
V gene: TRBV29-1

CDR3 protein: CASAGGRAYNEQFF
CDR3 DNA: TGTGCCAGCGCTGGTGGGCGCGCATACAATGAGCAGTTCTTC
D gene: .
clone size: .
J gene: TRBJ2-1
V gene: TRBV7-2

CDR3 protein: CAATGSGANVLTF
CDR3 DNA: TGTGCCGCAACAGGGTCTGGGGCCAACGTCCTGACTTTC
D gene: .
clone size: .
J gene: TRBJ2-6
V gene: TRBV10-3

CDR3 protein: CASSFPQNYGYTF
CDR3 DNA: TGTGCCAGCAGCTTTCCACAGAACTATGGCTACACCTTC
D gene: .
clone size: few
J gene: TRBJ1-2
V gene: TRBV7-2

CDR3 protein: CASSVAGTRLQETQYF
CDR3 DNA: TGTGCCAGCAGCGTAGCTGGCACTAGACTTCAAGAGACCCAGTACTTC
D gene: .
clone size: .
J gene: TRBJ2-5
V gene: TRBV9

CDR3 protein: CASSSGLVIHEQFF
CDR3 DNA: TGTGCCAGCAGCTCCGGACTGGTTATACATGAGCAGTTCTTC
D gene: .
clone size: few
J gene: TRBJ2-1
V gene: TRBV7-8

CDR3 protein: CASSTPSGAYNEQFF
CDR3 DNA: TGTGCCAGTAGTACACCTAGCGGGGCCTACAATGAGCAGTTCTTC
D gene: TRBD2
clone size: few
J gene: TRBJ2-1
V gene: TRBV19

CDR3 protein: CASSQDRTDTQYF
CDR3 DNA: TGCGCCAGCAGCCAAGATAGAACAGATACGCAGTATTTT
D gene: .
clone size: .
J gene: TRBJ2-3
V gene: TRBV4-3

CDR3 protein: CSVRWLVNTEAFF
CDR3 DNA: TGCAGCGTCCGGTGGTTGGTGAACACTGAAGCTTTCTTT
D gene: .
clone size: few
J gene: TRBJ1-1
V gene: TRBV29-1

CDR3 protein: CAWSAGLVKSYEQYF
CDR3 DNA: TGTGCCTGGAGCGCGGGACTAGTTAAAAGCTACGAGCAGTACTTC
D gene: TRBD2
clone size: .
J gene: TRBJ2-7
V gene: TRBV30

CDR3 protein: CASSADPSGRYNEQFF
CDR3 DNA: TGTGCCAGCAGCGCAGACCCTAGCGGACGATACAATGAGCAGTTCTTC
D gene: TRBD2
clone size: few
J gene: TRBJ2-1
V gene: TRBV4-2

CDR3 protein: CASTTGGNQPQHF
CDR3 DNA: TGTGCCAGCACCACAGGGGGTAATCAGCCCCAGCATTTT
D gene: TRBD1
clone size: few
J gene: TRBJ1-5
V gene: TRBV6-5

CDR3 protein: CASSSNPGQGTEAFF
CDR3 DNA: TGCGCCAGCAGCTCGAATCCGGGACAGGGGACTGAAGCTTTCTTT
D gene: TRBD1
clone size: .
J gene: TRBJ1-1
V gene: TRBV5-1

CDR3 protein: CASSYGRKETQYF
CDR3 DNA: TGTGCCAGCAGTTACGGTAGAAAAGAGACCCAGTACTTC
D gene: .
clone size: few
J gene: TRBJ2-5
V gene: TRBV6-6

CDR3 protein: CAWRSGRLFATQYF
CDR3 DNA: TGTGCCTGGAGAAGTGGCCGATTGTTTGCTACGCAGTATTTT
D gene: .
clone size: few
J gene: TRBJ2-3
V gene: TRBV30

CDR3 protein: CASSLGGASAEQYF
CDR3 DNA: TGTGCCAGCAGCTTAGGCGGGGCCAGCGCCGAGCAGTACTTC
D gene: .
clone size: few
J gene: TRBJ2-7
V gene: TRBV11-2

CDR3 protein: CASALRGQGFREAFF
CDR3 DNA: TGTGCCAGCGCGCTGAGGGGACAGGGCTTTCGGGAAGCTTTCTTT
D gene: TRBD1
clone size: few
J gene: TRBJ1-1
V gene: TRBV6-7

CDR3 protein: CASSSGEGTQYF
CDR3 DNA: TGTGCCAGCAGCTCGGGGGAAGGGACCCAGTACTTC
D gene: .
clone size: few
J gene: TRBJ2-5
V gene: TRBV11-3

CDR3 protein: CASSQSSQAGENTGELFF
CDR3 DNA: TGCGCCAGCAGTCAATCGAGCCAAGCGGGGGAGAACACCGGGGAGCTGTTTTTT
D gene: TRBD2
clone size: few
J gene: TRBJ2-2
V gene: TRBV23-1

CDR3 protein: CASSVEEALSYNEQFF
CDR3 DNA: TGTGCCAGCAGCGTAGAAGAGGCCCTCTCCTACAATGAGCAGTTCTTC
D gene: .
clone size: few
J gene: TRBJ2-1
V gene: TRBV9

CDR3 protein: CASSLTGDEQYF
CDR3 DNA: TGTGCCAGCAGTTTGACAGGGGACGAGCAGTACTTC
D gene: TRBD1
clone size: few
J gene: TRBJ2-7
V gene: TRBV7-2

CDR3 protein: CASGRTGSGETQYF
CDR3 DNA: TGTGCCAGCGGCAGGACAGGCTCTGGGGAGACCCAGTACTTC
D gene: TRBD1
clone size: few
J gene: TRBJ2-5
V gene: TRBV11-2

CDR3 protein: CASSLDSLTEGGQPQHF
CDR3 DNA: TGCGCCAGCAGCTTGGACAGTTTGACCGAGGGCGGTCAGCCCCAGCATTTT
D gene: .
clone size: .
J gene: TRBJ1-5
V gene: TRBV5-1

CDR3 protein: CSVEDLRGNNEQFF
CDR3 DNA: TGCAGCGTTGAAGATCTGCGCGGGAACAATGAGCAGTTCTTC
D gene: .
clone size: few
J gene: TRBJ2-1
V gene: TRBV29-1

CDR3 protein: CATSRTSGMSEQFF
CDR3 DNA: TGTGCCACCAGCAGGACTAGCGGGATGAGTGAGCAGTTCTTC
D gene: TRBD2
clone size: .
J gene: TRBJ2-1
V gene: TRBV15

CDR3 protein: CASSVQGNNYGYTF
CDR3 DNA: TGTGCCAGCAGCGTTCAGGGTAATAACTATGGCTACACCTTC
D gene: .
clone size: .
J gene: TRBJ1-2
V gene: TRBV9

CDR3 protein: CASSQDSGTEAFF
CDR3 DNA: TGCGCCAGCAGCCAAGATAGCGGGACTGAAGCTTTCTTT
D gene: .
clone size: many
J gene: TRBJ1-1
V gene: TRBV4-3

CDR3 protein: CASSLGGAGEETQYF
CDR3 DNA: TGTGCCAGCAGCCTCGGGGGGGCGGGGGAAGAGACCCAGTACTTC
D gene: TRBD2
clone size: .
J gene: TRBJ2-5
V gene: TRBV5-4

CDR3 protein: CASSQTPGNQPQHF
CDR3 DNA: TGCGCCAGCAGCCAAACCCCAGGGAATCAGCCCCAGCATTTT
D gene: .
clone size: .
J gene: TRBJ1-5
V gene: TRBV4-3

CDR3 protein: CASSPRQSRTDTQYF
CDR3 DNA: TGCGCCAGCAGCCCTCGACAGTCTCGCACAGATACGCAGTATTTT
D gene: .
clone size: .
J gene: TRBJ2-3
V gene: TRBV4-3

CDR3 protein: CASSHPPGQGNYEQYF
CDR3 DNA: TGTGCCAGCAGTCATCCTCCGGGACAGGGAAACTACGAGCAGTACTTC
D gene: TRBD1
clone size: few
J gene: TRBJ2-7
V gene: TRBV27

CDR3 protein: CASSQGEFGTDTQYF
CDR3 DNA: TGTGCCAGCAGCCAAGGGGAATTTGGCACAGATACGCAGTATTTT
D gene: .
clone size: many
J gene: TRBJ2-3
V gene: TRBV7-2

CDR3 protein: CASSPTGVGQYF
CDR3 DNA: TGTGCCAGCAGCCCGACTGGAGTGGGGCAGTACTTC
D gene: .
clone size: few
J gene: TRBJ2-7
V gene: TRBV11-2

CDR3 protein: CASRPDWESTQYF
CDR3 DNA: TGTGCCAGCAGACCCGACTGGGAGTCGACCCAGTACTTC
D gene: .
clone size: few
J gene: TRBJ2-5
V gene: TRBV27

CDR3 protein: CAWSYNYGYTF
CDR3 DNA: TGTGCCTGGTCCTATAACTATGGCTACACCTTC
D gene: .
clone size: .
J gene: TRBJ1-2
V gene: TRBV30

CDR3 protein: CASSLTSTGQGGSYGYTF
CDR3 DNA: TGTGCCAGCAGCTTAACCTCGACAGGACAGGGAGGGAGCTATGGCTACACCTTC
D gene: TRBD1
clone size: .
J gene: TRBJ1-2
V gene: TRBV7-3

CDR3 protein: CASKFPGGDTEAFF
CDR3 DNA: TGCGCCAGCAAATTCCCCGGGGGGGACACTGAAGCTTTCTTT
D gene: .
clone size: .
J gene: TRBJ1-1
V gene: TRBV5-1

CDR3 protein: CSVEAYRGLETQYF
CDR3 DNA: TGCAGCGTTGAAGCCTACAGGGGGCTGGAGACCCAGTACTTC
D gene: TRBD1
clone size: few
J gene: TRBJ2-5
V gene: TRBV29-1

CDR3 protein: CASSSPGGANVLTF
CDR3 DNA: TGTGCCAGCAGCTCCCCGGGGGGGGCCAACGTCCTGACTTTC
D gene: .
clone size: .
J gene: TRBJ2-6
V gene: TRBV11-3

CDR3 protein: CASSLQGANEQFF
CDR3 DNA: TGTGCCAGCAGCTTGCAGGGCGCAAATGAGCAGTTCTTC
D gene: .
clone size: .
J gene: TRBJ2-1
V gene: TRBV5-4

CDR3 protein: CASSLPTAMNTEAFF
CDR3 DNA: TGTGCCAGCAGCCTTCCGACAGCGATGAACACTGAAGCTTTCTTT
D gene: .
clone size: few
J gene: TRBJ1-1
V gene: TRBV5-6

CDR3 protein: CASSLVAGSLSYEQYF
CDR3 DNA: TGTGCCAGCAGCTTAGTGGCAGGCTCCTTATCCTACGAGCAGTACTTC
D gene: .
clone size: .
J gene: TRBJ2-7
V gene: TRBV7-2

CDR3 protein: CSARVRYGYTF
CDR3 DNA: TGCAGTGCTAGAGTCAGATATGGCTACACCTTC
D gene: .
clone size: .
J gene: TRBJ1-2
V gene: TRBV20-1

CDR3 protein: CASSPRTSGGYNEQFF
CDR3 DNA: TGTGCCAGCAGCCCTAGGACTAGCGGGGGTTACAATGAGCAGTTCTTC
D gene: TRBD2
clone size: .
J gene: TRBJ2-1
V gene: TRBV5-4

CDR3 protein: CASSLGGGGQETQYF
CDR3 DNA: TGCGCCAGCAGCTTAGGGGGGGGCGGCCAAGAGACCCAGTACTTC
D gene: .
clone size: .
J gene: TRBJ2-5
V gene: TRBV5-1

CDR3 protein: CASSSVRTGGRETQYF
CDR3 DNA: TGTGCCAGCAGTTCAGTCCGGACAGGGGGACGAGAGACCCAGTACTTC
D gene: TRBD1
clone size: few
J gene: TRBJ2-5
V gene: TRBV5-5

CDR3 protein: CASSPSGTGNTEAFF
CDR3 DNA: TGTGCCAGCTCACCTTCCGGCACAGGGAACACTGAAGCTTTCTTT
D gene: .
clone size: few
J gene: TRBJ1-1
V gene: TRBV18

CDR3 protein: CASSLGGGTGELFF
CDR3 DNA: TGTGCCAGCAGCTTAGGGGGGGGGACCGGGGAGCTGTTTTTT
D gene: TRBD2
clone size: .
J gene: TRBJ2-2
V gene: TRBV7-2

CDR3 protein: CAIGGLAGHGEQFF
CDR3 DNA: TGTGCCATCGGGGGACTAGCGGGACACGGTGAGCAGTTCTTC
D gene: TRBD2
clone size: many
J gene: TRBJ2-1
V gene: TRBV10-3

CDR3 protein: CASSKAEGVSYEQYF
CDR3 DNA: TGTGCCAGCAGTAAAGCAGAAGGGGTCTCCTACGAGCAGTACTTC
D gene: .
clone size: .
J gene: TRBJ2-7
V gene: TRBV6-1